This entry concerns a single T cell receptor beta chain. Germline V gene lookup returns CDR1 KGHDR and CDR2 SFDVKD. The V and J ends lost 5 bases and 0 bases, in that order; junction bases with no gene match: 1. This CDR3 is 14 amino acids long. The data were obtained in a study of blood T cell repertoires in COVID-19. Study at large: The samples span acute and convalescent COVID-19 from the United States, Italy and Spain. Sources were T cells, B-cell-depleted T cells, or PBMCs; the material itself was cDNA or gDNA.

Per the original methods: Cell counts per sample came from amplifying reference gene primers. Measured with immunoSEQ multiplex PCR; TCRdb has only the in-frame clones, and not every one. The V and J calls and the clone size are those of that table, but D and trimming were determined from the DNA. The data contain approximately 85,000 clones, roughly 88% of them seen just once; the ten biggest clones take up about 1%. The V call is TRBV24-1, the J call TRBJ1-2, with 8 bases that match TRBD1. The receptor's source is a woman between 45 and 60 years old in a cohort sampled during active COVID-19. Sequenced sample: peripheral blood. CDR3 amino acids: CATSAQGANYGYTF. In DNA form, the CDR3 reads TGTGCCACCAGTGCACAGGGGGCTAACTATGGCTACACCTTC.